This record concerns one T cell receptor (beta chain) sequence. The antigen is not known. The data derive from a study of T cell repertoires in cytomegalovirus infection. Background on the study: The authors relied on CMV epitopes, both recently identified HLA-C-restricted and well-studied HLA-B-restricted. Indications of both CMV infection and matching HLA type were provided by public TCR beta signatures. Findings and caveats of the study: Cumulative frequency (of public TCR beta family members) identified carriers of CMV plus the relevant HLA. Within the response measured ex vivo, HLA-C-restricted CMV-specific TCR beta clonotypes were dominant.

One entry per CDR3 protein, called by TCRdb with MiXCR from the reads. Among approximately 1,000,000 distinct CDR3 sequences, approximately 31% were seen once, and the ten largest hold 10% to 15%. This TCR came from a human donor in good health (CMV status not recorded). Some clones in this sample may be carry-over from other donors' samples. The sample in question was cultured CD8+ T cells from PBMCs, obtained from culture after CMV antigen stimulation.

Written as DNA, the CDR3 is TGTGCCACCAGCCTTGACAGGGGGCGACCCCCCACTGAAGCTTTCTTT. Translating gives CATSLDRGRPPTEAFF. J is TRBJ1-1 and V is TRBV15; 10 bases are a match to TRBD1. After removal of 5 bases from V and 4 bases from J, the junction contained 10 bases not matched to a gene. The V gene's germline CDR1 is LNHNV and CDR2 YYDKDF (reference sequence). CDR3 size: 16 residues.